The 19 T cell receptor beta chains given below trace back to one sample, sequenced in a study of a mutant IDH1 vaccine in newly diagnosed glioma. Time point of the sample: week 35, safety follow-up. A 20-mer mutant IDH1 peptide at 300 ug was injected subcutaneously with topical imiquimod. Data came from immunoSEQ multiplex PCR; TCRdb stores just in-frame clones and leaves some out. The sample records around 40,000 clones, 85% to 90% being singletons. These TCRs' antigens remain unknown. The source material was PBMCs, sampled from a glioma patient whose treatment included an IDH1 peptide vaccine. Receptors were obtained from a man between 40 and 49 years old with glioma.

The chain is built from TRBV14 and TRBJ2-7; TRBD1 is a possible D gene (5 bases). Germline assignment: CDR1 SGHDN and CDR2 FVKESK. This CDR3 has 12 amino acids. The V end was cut by 4 bases, the J end by 4 bases, with 8 bases between. CDR3 nucleotide sequence: TGTGCCAGCAGCCCAGGGTTTTACGAGCAGTACTTC. It translates to CASSPGFYEQYF. The full variable domain, in which reference TRBV14 and TRBJ2-7 provide the parts outside the CDR3, is EAGVTQFPSHSVIEKGQTVTLRCDPISGHDNLYWYRRVMGKEIKFLLHFVKESKQDESGMPNNRFLAERTGGTYSTLKVQPAELEDSGVYFCASSPGFYEQYFGPGTRLTVT.

The genes are TRBV7-2 and TRBJ1-2; D is uncertain. Germline V CDR1 and CDR2: SGHTA, FQGNSA. V was trimmed by 3 bases and J by 8 bases, leaving 19 bases between them. The CDR3 has 15 amino acids. The CDR3 bases are TGTGCCAGCAGCTTCCACCCTCAGGAGTCGGAAGGCTACACCTTC. It yields the protein CASSFHPQESEGYTF. The full variable domain, its missing parts supplied by reference TRBV7-2 and TRBJ1-2, is GAGVSQSPSNKVTEKGKDVELRCDPISGHTALYWYRQSLGQGLEFLIYFQGNSAPDKSGLPSDRFSAERTGGSVSTLTIQRTQQEDSAVYLCASSFHPQESEGYTFGSGTRLTVV.

The chain employs TRBV6-1 and TRBJ2-7; D remains ambiguous. Germline CDR1 and CDR2: MNHNS and SASEGT. Trimming stripped 3 bases from V and 3 bases from J, with 12 bases between. The CDR3 spans 14 residues. CDR3 in DNA: TGTGCCAGCAGTGACGGCTACGGATTCTACGAGCAGTACGTC. Protein sequence: CASSDGYGFYEQYV.

V gene TRBV7-9 combines with J gene TRBJ2-2, with a possible D match to TRBD2 (6 bases). The V gene's germline CDR1 is SEHNR and CDR2 FQNEAQ (reference sequence). The V end was cut by 2 bases, the J end by 4 bases, with 8 bases between. The CDR3 is 14 amino acids. The chain's CDR3 is CASSLRGFTGELFF. CDR3 in DNA: TGTGCCAGCAGCTTACGGGGGTTCACCGGGGAGCTGTTTTTT.

This chain links TRBV6-5 with TRBJ2-5, with 7 bases matching TRBD2. Germline lookup yields CDR1 MNHEY and CDR2 SVGAGI. The junction had 9 bases not matched to a gene; V was cut back by 6 bases and J by 5 bases. The CDR3 spans 14 residues. CDR3 nucleotides: TGTGCCAGCAGCAGGGAGGGCGGGTATGAGACCCAGTACTTC. This sequence encodes CASSREGGYETQYF.

This clone has just a few counts. V gene TRBV4-1 combines with J gene TRBJ2-7; the D gene is possibly TRBD2 (6 bases). V lost 4 bases, J lost 2 bases, and 12 bases lay in between. From germline, CDR1 is MGHRA and CDR2 YSYEKL. The CDR3 spans 14 residues. This CDR3 reads CASSRGDGPYEQYF. CDR3 bases: TGCGCCAGCAGCCGGGGGGACGGCCCCTACGAGCAGTACTTC.

The V call is TRBV6-1, the J call TRBJ2-5; D may be TRBD2 (6 bases). Germline V gene lookup returns CDR1 MNHNS and CDR2 SASEGT. V was pared by 6 bases and J by 3 bases, with 14 bases between. The CDR3 runs 14 residues. The DNA of the CDR3 is TGTGCCAGCAGCAGGAATAGCGGAGAAGAGACCCAGTACTTC. It yields the protein CASSRNSGEETQYF.

The genes are TRBV14 and TRBJ2-7; tentative D call: TRBD2 (6 bases). Germline assignment: CDR1 SGHDN and CDR2 FVKESK. V shed 0 bases and J shed 9 bases, with 45 bases lying between them. CDR3 length: 24 residues. In nucleotides, the CDR3 is TGTGCCAGCAGCCAAGAGATCCCGGAGGGTCTTGAGGGCGCCGGATATGGGCATGTGAACGCGCAGTACTTC. It yields the protein CASSQEIPEGLEGAGYGHVNAQYF.

V gene TRBV28 combines with J gene TRBJ2-2; D ambiguous. CDR3 length: 12 amino acids. CDR1 and CDR2 (germline): MDHEN, SYDVKM. V was trimmed by 6 bases and J by 7 bases, leaving 9 bases between them. The CDR3 nucleotides are TGTGCCAGCAGCCGTAGCTTCGGGGAGCTGTTTTTT. This gives the protein CASSRSFGELFF.

V usage is TRBV29-1 and J usage is TRBJ2-1; TRBD2 matches 13 bases. The V gene's germline CDR1 is SQVTM and CDR2 ANQGSEA. V was clipped by 8 bases and J by 7 bases; unmatched bases: 8. This CDR3 is built from 14 residues. The CDR3: CSTKTSGGPNEQFF. In nucleotides, the CDR3 is TGCAGCACCAAGACTAGCGGGGGGCCAAATGAGCAGTTCTTC.

The rearrangement uses TRBV7-8 and TRBJ2-1, with D perhaps given as TRBD1 or TRBD2 (5 bases each). The CDR3 is 16 residues long. Trimming took 6 bases from V and 0 from J, leaving 15 bases between them. Per germline, CDR1 SGHVS and CDR2 FQNEAQ. The CDR3 loop reads CASSRFGTSSYNEQFF. Written as DNA, the CDR3 is TGTGCCAGCAGTCGATTCGGGACGAGCTCCTACAATGAGCAGTTCTTC.

J is TRBJ1-1 and V is TRBV10-3, with D possibly being TRBD1 (5 bases). Germline V gene data show CDR1 as ENHRY and CDR2 as SYGVKD. Deletions cut 2 bases from V and 5 bases from J, with 18 bases between. CDR3 size: 16 residues. The CDR3 loop is CAISEGGRAGSTEAFF. CDR3 bases: TGTGCCATCAGTGAGGGGGGGAGGGCTGGATCGACTGAAGCTTTCTTT.

J is TRBJ1-2 and V is TRBV6-6, with 11 bases identical to TRBD1. CDR3 length equals 14 residues. The V gene's germline CDR1 is MNHNY and CDR2 SVGAGI (reference sequence). The V gene end was trimmed by 8 bases and the J gene end by 5 bases; junction bases not matched to a gene: 7. This CDR3 reads CASVIGTGGYGYTF. The DNA of the CDR3 is TGTGCCAGCGTCATAGGGACAGGGGGTTATGGCTACACCTTC.

The chain joins TRBV7-3 to TRBJ2-3; 10 nucleotides match TRBD1. Germline lookup yields CDR1 SGHTA and CDR2 FQGTGA. The CDR3 runs 16 residues. Trimming cost V 5 bases and J 5 bases; bases outside gene matches: 10. CDR3 in amino acids: CASSPQGGQGIDTQYF. In DNA, the CDR3 is TGTGCCAGCAGCCCCCAGGGGGGACAGGGGATAGATACGCAGTATTTT.

This clone appeared once. The V call is TRBV13, the J call TRBJ1-1, with no clear D. The CDR3 covers 13 residues. Germline V gene data show CDR1 as PRHDT and CDR2 as FYEKMQ (reference sequence). V dropped 4 bases and J dropped 3 bases, with 9 bases sitting between them. The CDR3 DNA sequence: TGTGCCAGCAGCTCGATGAGAGACACTGAAGCTTTCTTT. As protein: CASSSMRDTEAFF. Full variable domain (rest looked up from reference TRBV13 and TRBJ1-1): AAGVIQSPRHLIKEKRETATLKCYPIPRHDTVYWYQQGPGQDPQFLISFYEKMQSDKGSIPDRFSAQQFSDYHSELNMSSLELGDSALYFCASSSMRDTEAFFGQGTRLTVV.

The rearrangement links TRBV12-5 to TRBJ2-1; D might be TRBD2 (6 bases). With 7 bases removed from V and 5 bases from J, the gap between germline ends came to 15 bases. Germline V gives CDR1 LGHNT, CDR2 FRNRAP. The length of the CDR3 is 14 residues. CDR3 nucleotides: TGTGCTAGTGCTGGGGACTTACTGAACAATGAGCAGTTCTTC. It translates to CASAGDLLNNEQFF.

The chain combines TRBV11-1 with TRBJ2-5; D is uncertain. CDR3 length: 13 amino acids. V lost 1 base and J 5 bases, leaving 8 bases between the germline ends. From germline, CDR1 is SGHAT and CDR2 FQDESV (reference sequence). CDR3 bases: TGTGCCAGCAGCTTAGATAAGCGTGAGACCCAGTACTTC. Translation: CASSLDKRETQYF.

The chain carries TRBV19 and TRBJ1-1; 9 bases map to TRBD1. Looked up from germline, CDR1 is LNHDA and CDR2 is SQIVND (reference sequence). The V segment lost 5 bases and the J segment 0 bases; nucleotides outside the gene matches: 10. The CDR3 is 17 residues long. The CDR3 protein is CASSSMTGGSLNTEAFF. CDR3 nucleotide sequence: TGTGCCAGTAGTTCCATGACAGGGGGGTCTTTGAACACTGAAGCTTTCTTT.

This clone was seen once. This sequence joins TRBV19 and TRBJ1-1; 7 bases match TRBD1. J lost 1 base, V lost 3 bases, and 11 bases had no gene match. Germline loops: CDR1 LNHDA, CDR2 SQIVND (reference sequence). The CDR3 sequence is 17 residues long. The CDR3 sequence: CASSILQGSYGNTEAFF. The CDR3 DNA reads TGTGCCAGTAGTATCCTACAGGGGAGTTACGGGAACACTGAAGCTTTCTTT.